Listed below are T cell receptor beta chains from one sample, sequenced in a study of molecular identifiers for immune sequencing clone quantification. Each CDR3 protein is one row after TCRdb ran MiXCR on the PCR reads. This table has 8,500 to 11,000 distinct CDR3 sequences, approximately 19% appearing once. The sequenced sample was naive CD8+ T cells from blood, with Jurkat cell RNA spiked in. The source of these receptors is a human donor in good health. Some libraries in this study had Jurkat cell RNA spiked in. CDR3s include the opening cysteine and the closing phenylalanine or tryptophan. Fields, in order: D gene, J gene, clone size, V gene, CDR3 protein, CDR3 DNA. A D gene is named only where the DNA matches it firmly. The listing skips clone size in some rows; elsewhere it reads once, few, many or a size class.

d_call: TRBD1; j_call: TRBJ2-3; clone_size: medium-sized; v_call: TRBV27; cdr3_aa: CASSRDRAQDTQYF; cdr3_nt: TGTGCCAGCAGCCGGGACAGGGCACAAGATACGCAGTATTTT
d_call: TRBD2; j_call: TRBJ2-1; clone_size: medium-sized; v_call: TRBV29-1; cdr3_aa: CSVRTSDYNEQFF; cdr3_nt: TGCAGCGTTAGGACTAGCGACTACAATGAGCAGTTCTTC
d_call: -; j_call: TRBJ1-2; clone_size: many; v_call: TRBV21-1; cdr3_aa: CASSKCEPDNYGYTF; cdr3_nt: TGTGCCAGCAGCAAATGTGAGCCCGATAACTATGGCTACACCTTC
d_call: -; j_call: TRBJ2-7; clone_size: medium-sized; v_call: TRBV4-2; cdr3_aa: CASSQEIGDTYEQYF; cdr3_nt: TGTGCCAGCAGCCAAGAAATCGGGGATACCTACGAGCAGTACTTC
d_call: TRBD1; j_call: TRBJ2-7; clone_size: -; v_call: TRBV19; cdr3_aa: CASSPGQGLYEQYF; cdr3_nt: TGTGCCAGTAGTCCGGGACAGGGCCTTTACGAGCAGTACTTC
d_call: -; j_call: TRBJ2-1; clone_size: few; v_call: TRBV4-1; cdr3_aa: CASSPSAMGLYNEQFF; cdr3_nt: TGCGCCAGCAGTCCAAGCGCCATGGGTCTCTACAATGAGCAGTTCTTC
d_call: -; j_call: TRBJ1-5; clone_size: -; v_call: TRBV7-6; cdr3_aa: CASREGLYSDQPQHF; cdr3_nt: TGTGCCAGCAGAGAGGGGCTGTATAGCGATCAGCCCCAGCATTTT
d_call: -; j_call: TRBJ2-3; clone_size: medium-sized; v_call: TRBV7-6; cdr3_aa: CASSLLGGASGTDTQYF; cdr3_nt: TGTGCCAGCAGCTTACTCGGTGGGGCTAGCGGCACAGATACGCAGTATTTT
d_call: -; j_call: TRBJ2-2; clone_size: -; v_call: TRBV11-2; cdr3_aa: CASSPFGRGTGELFF; cdr3_nt: TGTGCCAGCAGCCCCTTCGGGAGAGGTACCGGGGAGCTGTTTTTT
d_call: -; j_call: TRBJ2-5; clone_size: medium-sized; v_call: TRBV4-2; cdr3_aa: CASSQDEGEGKQETQYF; cdr3_nt: TGTGCCAGCAGCCAAGATGAGGGGGAAGGGAAACAAGAGACCCAGTACTTC
d_call: -; j_call: TRBJ1-4; clone_size: medium-sized; v_call: TRBV6-5; cdr3_aa: CASSYSIGEKLFF; cdr3_nt: TGTGCCAGCAGTTACTCGATTGGTGAAAAACTGTTTTTT
d_call: TRBD2; j_call: TRBJ2-3; clone_size: medium-sized; v_call: TRBV7-2; cdr3_aa: CASSLPSGLVADTQYF; cdr3_nt: TGTGCCAGCAGCCTCCCGTCGGGACTAGTAGCAGATACGCAGTATTTT
d_call: -; j_call: TRBJ1-1; clone_size: medium-sized; v_call: TRBV5-1; cdr3_aa: CASTANTEAFF; cdr3_nt: TGCGCCAGCACGGCGAACACTGAAGCTTTCTTT
d_call: -; j_call: TRBJ1-4; clone_size: medium-sized; v_call: TRBV6-6; cdr3_aa: CASSKDGKLFF; cdr3_nt: TGTGCCAGCAGTAAGGACGGAAAACTGTTTTTT
d_call: -; j_call: TRBJ2-7; clone_size: medium-sized; v_call: TRBV30; cdr3_aa: CAWAKGTGTEQYF; cdr3_nt: TGTGCCTGGGCGAAGGGGACTGGCACCGAGCAGTACTTC
d_call: TRBD2; j_call: TRBJ2-1; clone_size: once; v_call: TRBV6-6; cdr3_aa: CASRLAGGTYNERFF; cdr3_nt: TGTGCCAGCAGGCTAGCGGGAGGAACCTACAATGAGCGGTTCTTC
d_call: -; j_call: TRBJ1-2; clone_size: many; v_call: TRBV7-9; cdr3_aa: CASSSSPGLPRKVF; cdr3_nt: TGTGCCAGCAGCTCTAGCCCGGGACTCCCACGTAAGGTCTTC
d_call: TRBD1; j_call: TRBJ2-3; clone_size: medium-sized; v_call: TRBV6-2/TRBV6-3; cdr3_aa: CASSYFFPGTGVQYF; cdr3_nt: TGTGCCAGCAGTTACTTTTTCCCCGGGACAGGGGTGCAGTATTTT
d_call: -; j_call: TRBJ1-1; clone_size: medium-sized; v_call: TRBV6-5; cdr3_aa: CASSYGGNTEAFF; cdr3_nt: TGTGCCAGCAGTTACGGAGGGAACACTGAAGCTTTCTTT
d_call: -; j_call: TRBJ2-2; clone_size: many; v_call: TRBV12-3/TRBV12-4; cdr3_aa: CASSLVPGELFF; cdr3_nt: TGTGCCAGCAGTTTAGTCCCCGGGGAGCTGTTTTTT
d_call: TRBD2; j_call: TRBJ2-1; clone_size: many; v_call: TRBV4-3; cdr3_aa: CASSPSGGGLSYNEQFF; cdr3_nt: TGCGCCTCCTCACCCTCGGGGGGAGGCCTGTCCTACAATGAGCAGTTCTTC
d_call: TRBD2; j_call: TRBJ2-2; clone_size: -; v_call: TRBV6-5; cdr3_aa: CASSYDGLAVTGELFF; cdr3_nt: TGTGCCAGCAGTTATGATGGACTAGCGGTGACCGGGGAGCTGTTTTTT
d_call: TRBD1; j_call: TRBJ1-1; clone_size: medium-sized; v_call: TRBV14; cdr3_aa: CASSVTRGLTEAFF; cdr3_nt: TGTGCCAGCAGCGTGACCAGGGGGCTCACTGAAGCTTTCTTT
d_call: TRBD1; j_call: TRBJ1-4; clone_size: medium-sized; v_call: TRBV27; cdr3_aa: CASSPFGGQGLTNEKLFF; cdr3_nt: TGTGCCAGCAGTCCCTTTGGGGGACAGGGCCTAACTAATGAAAAACTGTTTTTT
d_call: -; j_call: TRBJ1-1; clone_size: many; v_call: TRBV27; cdr3_aa: CASSLFPPNTEAFF; cdr3_nt: TGTGCCAGCAGTTTATTCCCCCCGAACACTGAAGCTTTCTTT
d_call: -; j_call: TRBJ1-5; clone_size: medium-sized; v_call: TRBV19; cdr3_aa: CASSTRTANNQPQHF; cdr3_nt: TGTGCCAGTAGTACCCGGACAGCAAACAATCAGCCCCAGCATTTT
d_call: TRBD1; j_call: TRBJ2-3; clone_size: medium-sized; v_call: TRBV6-4; cdr3_aa: CASSSPTGIWADTQYF; cdr3_nt: TGTGCCAGCAGTAGCCCGACAGGGATTTGGGCAGATACGCAGTATTTT
d_call: -; j_call: TRBJ1-6; clone_size: many; v_call: TRBV15; cdr3_aa: CATSSDTYNSPLHF; cdr3_nt: TGTGCCACCAGCAGCGATACATATAATTCACCCCTCCACTTT
d_call: -; j_call: TRBJ1-2; clone_size: few; v_call: TRBV6-1; cdr3_aa: CASPSGRTHGYTF; cdr3_nt: TGTGCCAGCCCATCAGGGCGGACACATGGCTACACCTTC
d_call: -; j_call: TRBJ2-7; clone_size: -; v_call: TRBV28; cdr3_aa: CASSLDLGSYEQYF; cdr3_nt: TGTGCCAGCAGTTTAGATCTGGGGTCCTACGAGCAGTACTTC
d_call: -; j_call: TRBJ2-6; clone_size: medium-sized; v_call: TRBV4-1; cdr3_aa: CASSQDVTGTNSGANVLTF; cdr3_nt: TGCGCCAGCAGCCAAGACGTAACCGGGACCAACTCTGGGGCCAACGTCCTGACTTTC